One sample yielded the 8 T cell receptor beta chains listed below, sequenced in a study of blood T cell repertoires in COVID-19. Generated by immunoSEQ multiplex PCR, the TCRdb table keeps only in-frame clones and is missing some. Among 150,000 to 200,000 clones listed, roughly 90% were seen once. The sample taken for sequencing was PBMCs or T cells enriched from blood (not recorded which). Receptors originate from a woman between 45 and 60 years old who had recovered from COVID-19.

The gene calls are TRBV3-1 (or the pseudogene TRBV3-2) and TRBJ2-7; 10 bases agree with TRBD1. The junction had 7 bases not matched to a gene; V was cut back by 1 base and J by 1 base. This CDR3 is 17 amino acids long. Per germline, CDR1 LGHDT and CDR2 YNNKEL (reference sequence). The CDR3, as DNA: TGTGCCAGCAGCCAAGCCGACAGGGGGCGAAGTTCCTACGAGCAGTACTTC. Translation gives CASSQADRGRSSYEQYF.

This clone is a singleton in its sample. The V gene is TRBV18, the J gene TRBJ1-6, with D possibly matching TRBD1 (6 bases). Germline CDR1 and CDR2: KGHSH and LQKENI. Deletions cut 1 base from V and 5 bases from J, with 12 bases between. This CDR3 has 16 amino acids. The CDR3 nucleotides read TGTGCCAGCTCACCACTAAGGGGACAAGATAATTCACCCCTCCACTTT. This sequence encodes CASSPLRGQDNSPLHF.

The rearrangement links TRBV29-1 to TRBJ1-2; TRBD1 is a possible D gene (5 bases). Per the germline V gene, CDR1 is SQVTM and CDR2 is ANQGSEA. The CDR3 is made up of 11 amino acids. Between the trimmed V and J ends, which lost 3 bases and 4 bases, there was a span of 6 bases. In nucleotides, the CDR3 is TGCAGCGTTGACAGGGCCTATGGCTACACCTTC. Translation: CSVDRAYGYTF.

The chain combines TRBV4-2 with TRBJ2-1, with D perhaps TRBD2 (7 bases). V was trimmed by 9 bases and J by 3 bases, leaving 18 bases between them. This CDR3 contains 15 residues. Germline V CDR1 and CDR2: LGHNA, YNFKEQ. CDR3 nucleotides: TGTGCCAGTGATATGGGGGGGGGCGACTACAATGAGCAGTTCTTC. Protein: CASDMGGGDYNEQFF.

This chain uses TRBV7-3 with TRBJ2-1; TRBD1 might be the D (5 bases). Trimming left V 3 bases short and J 7 bases short, with 13 bases between. CDR3 length equals 14 residues. Germline CDR1 is SGHTA and CDR2 is FQGTGA. DNA for the CDR3: TGTGCCAGCAGCTTCGGCCCAGACAGAAATGAGCAGTTCTTC. The encoded protein is CASSFGPDRNEQFF.

The genes are TRBV30 and TRBJ2-1; 9 positions match TRBD2. The J segment lost 3 bases and the V segment lost 4 bases, leaving 10 bases of the junction unmatched. The CDR3 runs 16 residues. The germline V gene encodes CDR1 GTSNPN and CDR2 SVGIG (reference sequence). CDR3 amino acids: CAWNPVSGGYYNEQFF. CDR3 DNA sequence: TGTGCCTGGAATCCGGTTAGCGGGGGTTACTACAATGAGCAGTTCTTC.

This clone was recorded only once. The rearrangement joins TRBV29-1 to TRBJ1-4, with D hard to call. The CDR3 is made up of 11 amino acids. Trimming took 5 bases from V and 8 from J, leaving 9 bases between them. CDR1 is SQVTM and CDR2 is ANQGSEA in the germline V gene. CDR3 DNA: TGCAGCGTTTTGTTCTACGAAAAACTGTTTTTT. This gives the protein CSVLFYEKLFF.

This clone was found a few times. This chain links TRBV7-9 with TRBJ2-1; TRBD1 matches at 8 bases. The germline CDR1 and CDR2 sequences are SEHNR and FQNEAQ (reference sequence). V lost 5 bases, J lost 7 bases, and 7 bases stayed unmatched. The CDR3 is made up of 14 amino acids. CDR3 sequence reads: CASSADRVGNEQFF. The CDR3 region has the DNA TGTGCCAGCAGCGCGGACAGGGTTGGGAATGAGCAGTTCTTC.